The entry below describes one T cell receptor (beta chain). Its antigen is unknown. Per-nucleotide qualities are absent, and no much larger clonotype sits a single base away. Whole blood was collected in K2EDTA tubes by collaborating institutions according to the institutions' own protocols. For TCRbeta analysis, collaborators shipped samples as frozen whole blood, isolated PBMCs, or DNA extracted from either of those sample types. This sample was included in a study of blood T cell repertoires in COVID-19 (TCRdb year 2020). For the wider study: The collaborator samples originated in the United States, Italy and Spain and spanned the acute and convalescent phases of COVID-19. The samples were drawn from two sources: the first 160 participants of the ongoing ImmuneRACE study, and 1,254 subjects contributed by 6 global collaborators. The material from the prospective study consisted of cDNA or gDNA derived from T cells, B-cell-depleted T cells, or PBMCs. Where available, HLA class I and class II types were obtained from metadata supplied by the sample provider rather than from assay-based typing. Sample metadata almost always included a de-identified subject ID, COVID-19 status, age in years and sex. The repertoires were released in a freely available public database meant as a resource for research on the immune response to SARS-CoV-2. Deeply sampled blood TCRbeta repertoires from subjects exposed to, actively infected with, or recovered from COVID-19 were included in the dataset.

The junction shows trimming of 0 bases on V and 2 bases on J, plus 13 bases between the germline ends. From its cysteine to its phenylalanine, the CDR3 spans 17 amino acids. The kept DNA is CDR3 alone, 51 bases in frame from the first base. Via the germline V gene, CDR1 is KGHSH and CDR2 LQKENI. What the research found in general, with its limitations: Clinical and demographic metadata were provided uncurated, with the amount varying by source and participant.

The immunoSEQ Assay, a bias-controlled multiplex PCR, was used to amplify TCRbeta CDR3 regions from genomic DNA. The authors processed their data as follows. Within the assay, amplification of reference gene primers was used to estimate how many nucleated cells each sample contained. To quantify the absolute abundance of each unique TCRbeta CDR3 rearrangement, sequence reads were collapsed and filtered. For each sample, productive Simpson clonality was calculated by taking the square root of Simpson's diversity index across productive rearrangements. TCRdb retrieved this table from immuneACCESS and kept in-frame rearrangements only. Not all clones are present; in checked studies, unresolved V genes account for under half, and no reason is known for the remainder. That table supplies the V and J calls and clone size; D and trimming were determined from the DNA. Across this sample there are roughly 250,000 clones, with about four fifths seen only once. The ten largest clones capture 4% of the sample.

The chain was built from TRBV18 and TRBJ2-2; there is no confident call for the D gene. The origin of this receptor is a man between 45 and 60 years old with acute or convalescent COVID-19. What was sequenced was peripheral blood. The DNA sequence reads TGTGCCAGCTCACCACCGGCCAGCGAACTTAACACCGGGGAGCTGTTTTTT. The translation is CASSPPASELNTGELFF.